Each of the 9 T cell receptor beta chains below was sequenced from the same sample in a study of cytomegalovirus exposure and HLA in healthy donors. PCR was performed using 60 Vbeta and 13 Jbeta primers. Repertoires were generated with immunoSEQ multiplex PCR, while TCRdb's copy carries only in-frame clones and drops some. The sample yields roughly 130,000 clones, about three quarters seen once. What was sequenced was PBMCs. These receptors were collected from a middle-aged woman in good health and CMV-seronegative.

This sequence joins TRBV6-1 and TRBJ1-1; 7 nucleotides line up with TRBD1. The CDR3 has 13 amino acids. The ends lost 6 bases at V and 4 bases at J; junction bases unmatched: 5. Germline CDR1 reads MNHNS; CDR2 reads SASEGT. The DNA for the CDR3 is TGTGCCAGCAGCGGACAGGATGGCACTGAAGCTTTCTTT. This gives the protein CASSGQDGTEAFF.

The chain combines TRBV9 with TRBJ2-1; TRBD1 is a possible D gene (5 bases). V was cut by 4 bases and J by 8 bases, with 13 bases left in between. The CDR3 consists of 13 residues. Germline assignment: CDR1 SGDLS and CDR2 YYNGEE. CDR3 DNA: TGTGCCAGCAGCCGGACACAGTACCATGAGCAGTTCTTC. It encodes CASSRTQYHEQFF.

V is TRBV7-8 and J is TRBJ2-2; a weak D match, TRBD1 (5 bases). CDR1 is SGHVS, CDR2 FQNEAQ, per germline. This CDR3 region has 14 residues. V was pared by 5 bases and J by 2 bases, with 9 bases between. The CDR3, as DNA: TGTGCCAGCAGCCAGACAGTTAACACCGGGGAGCTGTTTTTT. Its protein product is CASSQTVNTGELFF.

J is TRBJ2-3 and V is TRBV2; 13 bases are shared with TRBD2. Germline V gives CDR1 SNHLY, CDR2 FYNNEI. V shed 6 bases and J 10 bases; nucleotides not matched to a gene: 13. The CDR3 covers 16 residues. Written as DNA, the CDR3 is TGTGCCAGCAGGGTGGGACTAGCGGGGACCAGGAGGGCGCAGTATTTT. It yields the protein CASRVGLAGTRRAQYF.

The chain uses TRBV5-1 and TRBJ2-2; 7 nucleotides align to TRBD1. CDR3 length equals 15 residues. With 0 bases clipped from V and 5 bases from J, the junction kept 4 bases outside the gene matches. Germline CDR1 and CDR2: SGHRS and YFSETQ. The CDR3 sequence: CASSLEQGVTGELFF. The CDR3 DNA sequence: TGCGCCAGCAGCTTGGAGCAGGGGGTTACCGGGGAGCTGTTTTTT.

V and J are TRBV7-9 and TRBJ1-6; 8 positions agree with TRBD1. Germline V gene lookup returns CDR1 SEHNR and CDR2 FQNEAQ (reference sequence). The CDR3 spans 15 residues. V was clipped by 5 bases and J by 9 bases; unmatched bases: 9. CDR3 residues: CASSEGQGGSSPLHF. CDR3 DNA sequence: TGTGCCAGCAGCGAAGGACAGGGAGGGAGTTCACCCCTCCACTTT. The full variable domain, rest sourced from reference TRBV7-9 and TRBJ1-6, is DTGVSQNPRHKITKRGQNVTFRCDPISEHNRLYWYRQTLGQGPEFLTYFQNEAQLEKSRLLSDRFSAERPKGSFSTLEIQRTEQGDSAMYLCASSEGQGGSSPLHFGNGTRLTVT.

The V gene is TRBV10-3, the J gene TRBJ2-5, with D possibly TRBD2 on 6 matching bases. V was pared by 4 bases and J by 4 bases, with 13 bases between. The CDR3 has 14 residues. Per germline, CDR1 ENHRY and CDR2 SYGVKD. CDR3 coding DNA: TGTGCCATCAGTGTGCGGGGAAACGGAGAGACCCAGTACTTC. Residues: CAISVRGNGETQYF.

The chain carries TRBV5-1 and TRBJ2-3, with 8 bases matching TRBD2. The CDR3 length is 15 residues. V shed 4 bases and J 4 bases; nucleotides not matched to a gene: 8. Germline V gives CDR1 SGHRS, CDR2 YFSETQ. In nucleotides, the CDR3 is TGCGCCAGCAGCCTAGAGCGGGGGCGGGCAGATACGCAGTATTTT. Its translation is CASSLERGRADTQYF.

The V and J genes are TRBV11-2 and TRBJ1-4; D is unclear. The CDR3 sequence is 13 residues long. V lost 1 base and J lost 8, with 8 bases in between. From germline, CDR1 is SGHAT and CDR2 FQNNGV. The CDR3 sequence is CASSLAFREKLFF. The CDR3 DNA reads as TGTGCCAGCAGCTTAGCTTTCCGGGAAAAACTGTTTTTT.